These 4 T cell receptor beta chains came from one sample sequenced in a study of blood T cells in healthy people across ages. A second PCR, run for roughly 6 to 11 cycles, used a sample-barcoded 5' primer plus a J-beta primer mix. TCRdb passed the 5' RACE reads through MiXCR, listing each CDR3 protein once. The sample has almost 800,000 distinct CDR3 sequences, nearly 60% seen once; the top ten hold about 20%. The specimen sequenced was blood. The receptors come from a man aged 30 to 45 in good health.

This clonotype was counted ten times or more. The V gene is TRBV15, the J gene TRBJ2-4; D is unclear. CDR1 and CDR2 (germline): LNHNV, YYDKDF (reference sequence). Trimming cost V 5 bases and J 0 bases, with 11 bases left between them. CDR3 length: 15 amino acids. For the CDR3, the DNA is TGTGCCACCAGCGTCGACATCTTAGCCAAAAACATTCAGTACTTC. Its translation: CATSVDILAKNIQYF. Together with reference TRBV15 and TRBJ2-4, the CDR3 gives the full variable domain: DAMVIQNPRYQVTQFGKPVTLSCSQTLNHNVMYWYQQKSSQAPKLLFHYYDKDFNNEADTPDNFQSRRPNTSFCFLDIRSPGLGDTAMYLCATSVDILAKNIQYFGAGTRLSVL.

This chain joins TRBV20-1 and TRBJ1-1; TRBD1 aligns across 8 bases. Trimming cost V 6 bases and J 4 bases; bases outside gene matches: 10. Germline CDR1 and CDR2: DFQATT and SNEGSKA (reference sequence). This CDR3 has 14 residues. CDR3 residues: CSASSGTGGTEAFF. For the CDR3, the DNA is TGCAGTGCCTCCTCCGGAACAGGGGGCACTGAAGCTTTCTTT.

This clonotype came up many times. V is TRBV5-1 and J is TRBJ1-2; TRBD1 might be the D (5 bases). Trimming pared 4 bases from V and 6 bases from J, leaving 13 bases between. The CDR3 sequence is 13 residues long. Germline V gene data show CDR1 as SGHRS and CDR2 as YFSETQ. CDR3 in DNA: TGCGCCAGCAGCGTTGACAGTCAGAATGGCTACACCTTC. Residues: CASSVDSQNGYTF.

This chain joins TRBV15 and TRBJ2-3; TRBD2 agrees at 12 bases. The CDR3 spans 15 residues. The V and J ends lost 7 bases and 5 bases, in that order; junction bases with no gene match: 7. The germline V gene has CDR1 LNHNV and CDR2 YYDKDF (reference sequence). The CDR3 is CATKRLAGDRDTQYF. Written as DNA, the CDR3 is TGTGCCACCAAAAGACTAGCGGGAGATAGAGATACGCAGTATTTT.